Each of the 4 T cell receptor beta chains below was sequenced from the same sample in a study of blood T cell repertoires in COVID-19. Method: immunoSEQ multiplex PCR; TCRdb's copy keeps in-frame clones and lacks some. Counted here are 150,000 to 200,000 clones, 75% to 90% occurring once; the ten biggest clones make up less than 10%. Source material: peripheral blood. These receptors were collected from a woman in her sixties or seventies with COVID-19, enrolled during active disease.

The chain recombines TRBV5-1 with TRBJ2-2; D possibly corresponds to TRBD1 (6 bases). V was shortened by 0 bases and J by 4 bases, with 10 bases between the two germline ends. The CDR3 has 15 amino acids. Germline-derived CDR1 and CDR2 are SGHRS and YFSETQ. The CDR3 is CASSLAAGVTGELFF. CDR3 DNA: TGCGCCAGCAGCTTGGCCGCAGGGGTCACCGGGGAGCTGTTTTTT.

This chain uses TRBV4-1 with TRBJ1-2; D not resolved. The CDR3 loop spans 15 amino acids. V was trimmed by 0 bases and J by 0 bases, leaving 8 bases between them. Germline V gives CDR1 MGHRA, CDR2 YSYEKL. The CDR3 spells CASSQEITANYGYTF. CDR3 DNA: TGCGCCAGCAGCCAAGAAATAACAGCTAACTATGGCTACACCTTC.

This clone was seen a single time. This chain links TRBV7-6 with TRBJ1-2; 8 nucleotides line up with TRBD1. The ends lost 5 bases at V and 4 bases at J; junction bases unmatched: 12. Germline V gives CDR1 SGHVS, CDR2 FNYEAQ. The CDR3 is made up of 16 amino acids. As DNA, the CDR3 is TGTGCCAGCAGCCTCACCCCGGACAGGGTGGGCTATGGCTACACCTTC. Translation: CASSLTPDRVGYGYTF.

This clone has a count of ten or more. The rearrangement uses TRBV7-2 and TRBJ1-2; D uncertain. CDR3 length: 13 residues. Trimming left V 0 bases short and J 2 bases short, with 4 bases between. Germline lookup yields CDR1 SGHTA and CDR2 FQGNSA. CDR3 nucleotide sequence: TGTGCCAGCAGCTTAGCCCCGAACTATGGCTACACCTTC. Its protein is CASSLAPNYGYTF.